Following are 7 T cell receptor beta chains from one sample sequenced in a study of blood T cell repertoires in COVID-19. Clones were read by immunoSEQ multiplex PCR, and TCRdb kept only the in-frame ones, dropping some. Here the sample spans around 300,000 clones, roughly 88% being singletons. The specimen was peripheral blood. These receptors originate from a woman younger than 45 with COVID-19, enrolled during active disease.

The CDR3 reads CASSPGGGEQFF. The CDR3 DNA reads TGTGCCAGCAGCCCGGGGGGCGGGGAGCAGTTCTTC. The V gene is TRBV2, the J gene TRBJ2-1; D might be TRBD2 (7 bases). The V gene's germline CDR1 is SNHLY and CDR2 FYNNEI. The germline V and J ends were trimmed by 6 bases and 10 bases, with 13 bases remaining between them. This CDR3 has 12 amino acids.

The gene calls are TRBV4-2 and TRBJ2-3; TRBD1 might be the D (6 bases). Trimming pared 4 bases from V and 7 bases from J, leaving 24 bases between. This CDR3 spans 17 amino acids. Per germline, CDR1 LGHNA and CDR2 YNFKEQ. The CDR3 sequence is CASSLENPGHRAYTQYF. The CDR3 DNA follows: TGTGCCAGCAGCCTCGAGAACCCGGGACATCGGGCGTATACGCAGTATTTT.

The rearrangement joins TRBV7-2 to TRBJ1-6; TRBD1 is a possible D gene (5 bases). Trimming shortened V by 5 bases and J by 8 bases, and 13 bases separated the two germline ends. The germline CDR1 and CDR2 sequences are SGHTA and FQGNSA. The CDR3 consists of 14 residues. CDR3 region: CASSPGRLDSPLHF. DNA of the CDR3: TGTGCCAGCAGCCCAGGGCGTCTGGATTCACCCCTCCACTTT.

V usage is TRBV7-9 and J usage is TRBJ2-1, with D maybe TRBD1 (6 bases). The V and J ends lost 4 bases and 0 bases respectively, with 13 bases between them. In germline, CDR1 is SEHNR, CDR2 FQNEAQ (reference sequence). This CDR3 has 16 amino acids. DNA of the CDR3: TGTGCCAGCAGCTCAAACAGGGCCCCCTCCTACAATGAGCAGTTCTTC. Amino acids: CASSSNRAPSYNEQFF.

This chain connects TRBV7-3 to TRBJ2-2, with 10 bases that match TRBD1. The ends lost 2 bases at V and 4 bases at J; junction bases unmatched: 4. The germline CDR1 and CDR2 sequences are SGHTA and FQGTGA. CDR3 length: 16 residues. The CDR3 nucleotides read TGTGCCAGCAGCTTAGGGGACAGGGGAAGCACCGGGGAGCTGTTTTTT. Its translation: CASSLGDRGSTGELFF.

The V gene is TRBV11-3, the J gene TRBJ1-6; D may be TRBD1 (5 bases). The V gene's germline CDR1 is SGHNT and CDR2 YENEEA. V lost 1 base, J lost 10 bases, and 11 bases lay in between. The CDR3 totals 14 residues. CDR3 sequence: CASSLALKGSPLHF. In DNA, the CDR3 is TGTGCCAGCAGCTTAGCTTTAAAGGGGTCACCCCTCCACTTT.

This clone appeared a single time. CDR3 sequence (DNA): TGTGCCAGCAGCTCCCCCGGGGGGGGCGCTTGGACTGAAGCTTTCTTT. Its translation: CASSSPGGGAWTEAFF. The chain has TRBV5-5 and TRBJ1-1, with a possible D match to TRBD1 (6 bases). This CDR3 is 16 amino acids long. V shed 3 bases and J shed 5 bases, with 20 bases lying between them. Per the germline V gene, CDR1 is SGHKS and CDR2 is YYEKEE (reference sequence).